A single sample is the source of the 8 T cell receptor beta chains below, sequenced in a study of blood T cell repertoires in COVID-19. Libraries were prepared by immunoSEQ multiplex PCR; TCRdb keeps only in-frame clonotypes and omits some of them. The sample records tens of thousands of clones, 60% to 85% being singletons. Sequencing was done on a sample of peripheral blood. These TCRs come from a man aged 25-45 years with COVID-19, enrolled during active disease.

The J gene is TRBJ1-1, the V gene TRBV6-5; the match to TRBD1 covers 9 bases. Germline CDR1 and CDR2: MNHEY and SVGAGI. This CDR3 is built from 14 residues. V was clipped by 5 bases and J by 5 bases; unmatched bases: 6. Here the CDR3 reads CASSQDRGDTEAFF. Here the CDR3 DNA reads TGTGCCAGCAGTCAGGACAGGGGCGATACTGAAGCTTTCTTT.

The chain carries TRBV6-5 and TRBJ2-7; TRBD1 matches at 11 bases. CDR3 length: 13 amino acids. Looked up from germline, CDR1 is MNHEY and CDR2 is SVGAGI. With 10 bases clipped from V and 7 bases from J, the junction kept 9 bases outside the gene matches. The CDR3 coding sequence is TGTGCCACCCAAGGGACAGGGGGTTGGGAGCAGTACTTC. This codes for CATQGTGGWEQYF.

Written as DNA, the CDR3 is TGCGCCAGCAGCCAAGTAGGGCTCCGAGGGCAAACCGGGGAGCTGTTTTTT. Translating gives CASSQVGLRGQTGELFF. The chain has TRBV4-1 and TRBJ2-2, with D possibly TRBD2 on 5 matching bases. Germline V CDR1 and CDR2: MGHRA, YSYEKL. This CDR3 region has 17 residues. Trimming cost V 1 base and J 5 bases, with 17 bases left between them.

This clone was seen many times. This CDR3 reads CSVRFEQGYEQYF. In nucleotides, the CDR3 is TGCAGCGTTCGATTCGAACAGGGTTACGAGCAGTACTTC. This rearrangement joins TRBV29-1 to TRBJ2-7; D perhaps matches TRBD1 (6 bases). The CDR3 has 13 amino acids. Germline values: CDR1 SQVTM, CDR2 ANQGSEA. The ends were cut back, 5 bases at V and 4 bases at J, with 15 bases in the middle.

For the CDR3, the DNA is TGTGCCAGCAGCGCAGGGGAGACCCTGGGACAAGGTACGCAGTATTTT. Protein sequence: CASSAGETLGQGTQYF. The V call is TRBV9, the J call TRBJ2-3; D perhaps matches TRBD1 (6 bases). The CDR3 runs to 16 residues. The V gene's germline CDR1 is SGDLS and CDR2 YYNGEE. The V end lost 3 bases, the J end lost 8 bases, and 22 bases lay between the germline ends.

This clone has more than one count but fewer than ten. This chain joins TRBV19 and TRBJ1-5, with a tentative D call TRBD1 (6 bases). CDR3 length equals 15 residues. Trimming took 4 bases from V and 7 from J, leaving 17 bases between them. Per the germline V gene, CDR1 is LNHDA and CDR2 is SQIVND (reference sequence). The DNA of the CDR3 is TGTGCCAGTAGTACCGAGGGGGTTTCGGGACAGCCCCAGCATTTT. Residues: CASSTEGVSGQPQHF. The variable domain in full, completed from reference TRBV19 and TRBJ1-5, reads DGGITQSPKYLFRKEGQNVTLSCEQNLNHDAMYWYRQDPGQGLRLIYYSQIVNDFQKGDIAEGYSVSREKKESFPLTVTSAQKNPTAFYLCASSTEGVSGQPQHFGDGTRLSIL.

The rearrangement joins TRBV2 to TRBJ2-2; D may be TRBD2 (6 bases). The germline V gene has CDR1 SNHLY and CDR2 FYNNEI. Trimming took off 4 bases at V and 6 bases at J, with 12 bases between the two ends. This CDR3 is built from 14 residues. CDR3 sequence reads: CASSGMSGAGELFF. CDR3 in DNA: TGTGCCAGCAGTGGGATGTCGGGGGCCGGGGAGCTGTTTTTT.

The chain carries TRBV4-1 and TRBJ2-3, with a weak D call TRBD1 (6 bases). V shed 4 bases and J shed 3 bases, with 8 bases lying between them. Germline CDR1 and CDR2: MGHRA and YSYEKL. CDR3 length: 13 residues. The CDR3 nucleotides read TGCGCCAGCAGCCTTACAGGGACAGATACGCAGTATTTT. The encoded protein is CASSLTGTDTQYF.